A selection of T cell receptor beta chains follows, all from one sample in a study of blood T cell repertoires in COVID-19. TCRdb's copy holds only in-frame clones and misses some; the assay was immunoSEQ multiplex PCR. The sample includes about 480,000 clones, roughly nine tenths of them seen just once. The sample consisted of peripheral blood. These receptors all come from a woman between 50 and 59 years old with COVID-19, enrolled during active disease. CDR3s include the opening cysteine and the closing phenylalanine or tryptophan. The order of the fields is D gene, J gene, clone size, V gene, CDR3 DNA, CDR3 protein. The D gene is left open where the match is weak. Not every row has a clone size; where given, it reads once, few, many or a size class.

d_call: TRBD1; j_call: TRBJ1-5; clone_size: once; v_call: TRBV7-8; cdr3_nt: TGTGCCAGCAGCTTAGGGGGGACAGGGGGAGACCAGCCCCAGCATTTT; cdr3_aa: CASSLGGTGGDQPQHF
d_call: .; j_call: TRBJ1-6; clone_size: .; v_call: TRBV18; cdr3_nt: TGTGCCAGCTCAGAACAGGGAAGCGATTCACCCCTCCACTTT; cdr3_aa: CASSEQGSDSPLHF
d_call: .; j_call: TRBJ2-7; clone_size: .; v_call: TRBV14; cdr3_nt: TGTGCCAGCAGCGCGTCCTACGAGCAGTACTTC; cdr3_aa: CASSASYEQYF
d_call: .; j_call: TRBJ1-2; clone_size: .; v_call: TRBV14; cdr3_nt: TGTGCCAGCAGCCGCACAGGGCTGCCAAGCTATGGCTACACCTTC; cdr3_aa: CASSRTGLPSYGYTF
d_call: .; j_call: TRBJ2-7; clone_size: .; v_call: TRBV28; cdr3_nt: TGTGCCAGCAGCCTGGGGGCCACCTACGAGCAGTACTTC; cdr3_aa: CASSLGATYEQYF
d_call: .; j_call: TRBJ1-6; clone_size: .; v_call: TRBV3-1/TRBV3-2; cdr3_nt: TGTGCCAGCAGCCACTCTAACCGGGGATCACCCCTCCACTTT; cdr3_aa: CASSHSNRGSPLHF
d_call: TRBD1; j_call: TRBJ1-3; clone_size: once; v_call: TRBV2; cdr3_nt: TGTGCCAGCGGATGGGGACAGGGAAACACCATATATTTT; cdr3_aa: CASGWGQGNTIYF
d_call: TRBD1; j_call: TRBJ2-1; clone_size: .; v_call: TRBV27; cdr3_nt: TGTGCCAGCAGCCCTTGGACAGGGGGCAATGAGCAGTTCTTC; cdr3_aa: CASSPWTGGNEQFF
d_call: .; j_call: TRBJ2-7; clone_size: once; v_call: TRBV20-1; cdr3_nt: TGCAGTGCTACTGGCGGGGCGCGAGCGTACTTC; cdr3_aa: CSATGGARAYF
d_call: .; j_call: TRBJ1-2; clone_size: .; v_call: TRBV29-1; cdr3_nt: TGCAGCGTTGTCAGGGAAGGTGGCTACACCTTC; cdr3_aa: CSVVREGGYTF
d_call: TRBD2; j_call: TRBJ2-2; clone_size: .; v_call: TRBV9; cdr3_nt: TGTGCCAGCAGCTTGAGACTAGCAGCGAACACCGGGGAGCTGTTTTTT; cdr3_aa: CASSLRLAANTGELFF
d_call: TRBD1; j_call: TRBJ1-6; clone_size: .; v_call: TRBV6-5; cdr3_nt: TGTGCCAGCAGCAGGGACAGGTTGGATTCACCCCTCCACTTT; cdr3_aa: CASSRDRLDSPLHF
d_call: TRBD1; j_call: TRBJ1-2; clone_size: .; v_call: TRBV2; cdr3_nt: TGTGCCAGCAGTTTCAGACAGGGGATTGCTCATGGCTACACCTTC; cdr3_aa: CASSFRQGIAHGYTF
d_call: TRBD1; j_call: TRBJ1-4; clone_size: .; v_call: TRBV5-4; cdr3_nt: TGTGCCAGCAGCCAGGGACAGGGTGATGAAAAACTGTTTTTT; cdr3_aa: CASSQGQGDEKLFF
d_call: .; j_call: TRBJ1-1; clone_size: .; v_call: TRBV5-4; cdr3_nt: TGTGCCAGCAGACCCGGGACGGACTATTTGAACACTGAAGCTTTCTTT; cdr3_aa: CASRPGTDYLNTEAFF
d_call: .; j_call: TRBJ1-3; clone_size: .; v_call: TRBV9; cdr3_nt: TGTGCCAGCAGCCCCCCCGATCGGTTAGACACCATATATTTT; cdr3_aa: CASSPPDRLDTIYF
d_call: .; j_call: TRBJ1-4; clone_size: .; v_call: TRBV3-1/TRBV3-2; cdr3_nt: TGTGCCAGCAGTGCGGGAGAGAACTTTGAAAAACTGTTTTTT; cdr3_aa: CASSAGENFEKLFF
d_call: .; j_call: TRBJ2-1; clone_size: .; v_call: TRBV3-1/TRBV3-2; cdr3_nt: TGTGCCAGCAGCCAAGAGGGGGGTTTCGGCGACAATGAGCAGTTCTTC; cdr3_aa: CASSQEGGFGDNEQFF
d_call: TRBD2; j_call: TRBJ2-1; clone_size: .; v_call: TRBV18; cdr3_nt: TGTGCCAGCTCACCAGCCTCCGGGACTAGCGGGGGAAACTACAATGAGCAGTTCTTC; cdr3_aa: CASSPASGTSGGNYNEQFF
d_call: TRBD1; j_call: TRBJ2-5; clone_size: .; v_call: TRBV5-1; cdr3_nt: TGCGCCAGCAGCTACCAACAGGGGGCAGAGACCCAGTACTTC; cdr3_aa: CASSYQQGAETQYF
d_call: .; j_call: TRBJ2-2; clone_size: .; v_call: TRBV15; cdr3_nt: TGTGCCACTACTCAAGGGGGGGGGCCGTCCGGGGAGCTGTTTTTT; cdr3_aa: CATTQGGGPSGELFF
d_call: TRBD1; j_call: TRBJ1-2; clone_size: .; v_call: TRBV30; cdr3_nt: TGTGCCTGGAGTACAGGGGGCTATGGCTACACCTTC; cdr3_aa: CAWSTGGYGYTF
d_call: .; j_call: TRBJ2-3; clone_size: .; v_call: TRBV5-1; cdr3_nt: TGCGCCAGCAGCTTTAATCAGGATACGCAGTATTTT; cdr3_aa: CASSFNQDTQYF
d_call: .; j_call: TRBJ1-2; clone_size: .; v_call: TRBV6-5; cdr3_nt: TGTGCCAGCAGCCCAGTTCTGAACTATGGCTACACCTTC; cdr3_aa: CASSPVLNYGYTF
d_call: TRBD1; j_call: TRBJ1-2; clone_size: .; v_call: TRBV10-1; cdr3_nt: TGCGCCAGCAGTCCCGGGACAGGGGCCTATGGCTACACCTTC; cdr3_aa: CASSPGTGAYGYTF